One and the same sample provided the 30 T cell receptor beta chains below, sequenced in a study of beta chain features in type 1 diabetes. cDNA synthesis used the whole RNA isolate, giving expressed TCRB sequences. TCRdb's copy holds only in-frame clones and misses some; the assay was immunoSEQ multiplex PCR. Of about 360,000 clones listed, around 12% are singletons. The sample was naive CD4+ T cells from blood. These receptors all come from a man between 18 and 29 years old in good health.

The table lists this clone with a few counts. The chain employs TRBV5-1 and TRBJ1-2; D perhaps matches TRBD1 (5 bases). V was trimmed by 0 bases and J by 5 bases, leaving 14 bases between them. CDR1 and CDR2 from the germline V gene are SGHRS and YFSETQ. The CDR3 runs to 15 residues. This CDR3 reads CASSLAPGSEYGYTF. The CDR3 DNA reads as TGCGCCAGCAGCTTGGCCCCAGGGTCGGAGTATGGCTACACCTTC.

This clone was counted between two and nine times. This chain uses TRBV7-2 with TRBJ2-3; 11 bases fit TRBD1. V dropped 2 bases and J dropped 6; count of bases not matched to a gene: 4. The V gene's germline CDR1 is SGHTA and CDR2 FQGNSA. This CDR3 has 15 amino acids. CDR3 protein: CASSLRTGGIDTQYF. The CDR3 region has the DNA TGTGCCAGCAGCTTAAGGACAGGGGGCATTGATACGCAGTATTTT.

This clone was seen a handful of times. The CDR3 region is CASSVTGGMNTEAFF. The CDR3 bases are TGTGCCAGCAGTGTGACAGGGGGAATGAACACTGAAGCTTTCTTT. V usage is TRBV25-1 and J usage is TRBJ1-1, with 9 bases identical to TRBD1. The trim removed 4 bases at V and 0 bases at J, leaving 3 bases unmatched. Germline V gives CDR1 MGHDK, CDR2 SYGVNS. CDR3 length: 15 amino acids.

The CDR3 DNA reads TGTGCCTGGAGTGTACCTGGACATAAAGCCAAAAACATTCAGTACTTC. Translating it yields CAWSVPGHKAKNIQYF. V is TRBV30 and J is TRBJ2-4; tentative D call: TRBD1 (5 bases). The V end lost 0 bases, the J end lost 0 bases, and 12 bases lay between the germline ends. The CDR3 totals 16 residues. Looked up from germline, CDR1 is GTSNPN and CDR2 is SVGIG (reference sequence).

The chain couples TRBV6-5 to TRBJ2-3; 8 positions agree with TRBD2. The CDR3 has 14 amino acids. Germline-derived CDR1 and CDR2 are MNHEY and SVGAGI. V shed 5 bases and J 8 bases; nucleotides not matched to a gene: 9. CDR3 bases: TGTGCCAGCAGTCCGCCGGGACTAGGCGGTACGCAGTATTTT. Amino acid sequence: CASSPPGLGGTQYF.

V usage is TRBV4-2 and J usage is TRBJ2-7; 10 bases map to TRBD2. The V segment lost 0 bases and the J segment 4 bases; nucleotides outside the gene matches: 6. Per the germline V gene, CDR1 is LGHNA and CDR2 is YNFKEQ. The CDR3 sequence is 16 residues long. The CDR3 nucleotides are TGTGCCAGCAGCCAAGATAGGCTAGCGGGGGCTTACGAGCAGTACTTC. This gives the protein CASSQDRLAGAYEQYF.

V is TRBV15 and J is TRBJ1-1; D perhaps matches TRBD1 (5 bases). CDR3 length: 12 residues. Trimming removed 5 bases at V and 7 bases at J, with 11 bases between. Germline CDR1 LNHNV, CDR2 YYDKDF (reference sequence). CDR3 amino acids: CATSVWGVEAFF. Written as DNA, the CDR3 is TGTGCCACCAGCGTTTGGGGGGTTGAAGCTTTCTTT.

V is TRBV28 and J is TRBJ1-2, with a tentative D call TRBD1 (6 bases). In germline, CDR1 is MDHEN, CDR2 SYDVKM. Trimming removed 1 base from V and 8 bases from J, with 11 bases in between. CDR3 length: 13 residues. The chain's CDR3 is CASSLFTGSGYTF. The CDR3 DNA reads as TGTGCCAGCAGTTTATTTACAGGGAGCGGCTACACCTTC.

This clone was detected a few times. V is TRBV5-6 and J is TRBJ2-3; TRBD2 aligns across 7 bases. CDR1 and CDR2 (germline): SGHDT, YYEEEE. V was clipped by 4 bases and J by 2 bases; unmatched bases: 4. The CDR3 extends over 14 amino acids. The CDR3 sequence is CASSLAGATDTQYF. In DNA, the CDR3 is TGTGCCAGCAGCCTCGCGGGAGCCACAGATACGCAGTATTTT.

This clone came up a few times. The chain carries TRBV11-2 and TRBJ2-3; 8 nucleotides align to TRBD1. V lost 5 bases to trimming and J lost 2 bases; unmatched junction nucleotides: 9. The CDR3 has 16 residues. Germline values: CDR1 SGHAT, CDR2 FQNNGV. CDR3 sequence: CASSLLRTGNTDTQYF. The CDR3 region has the DNA TGTGCCAGCAGCCTCCTCAGGACAGGGAACACAGATACGCAGTATTTT.

In its sample, this clone was seen a few times. This sequence joins TRBV28 and TRBJ2-7, with D possibly matching TRBD2 (7 bases). V was trimmed by 4 bases and J by 4 bases, leaving 17 bases between them. The CDR3 is 15 residues long. Germline values: CDR1 MDHEN, CDR2 SYDVKM. The CDR3 DNA sequence: TGTGCCAGCAGTTCCCCGGGGGGCGCAGGATACGAGCAGTACTTC. Its protein product is CASSSPGGAGYEQYF.

This clone was detected many times. The chain joins TRBV7-9 to TRBJ1-5; the D is unclear. Germline CDR1 is SEHNR and CDR2 is FQNEAQ (reference sequence). The CDR3 is made up of 13 amino acids. V was shortened by 8 bases and J by 3 bases, with 11 bases between the two germline ends. CDR3 DNA sequence: TGTGCCAGCCAGTGGAGTACCAATCAGCCCCAGCATTTT. Its protein product is CASQWSTNQPQHF.

The rearrangement uses TRBV4-3 and TRBJ1-5; a possible D gene is TRBD1 (6 bases). The CDR3 consists of 13 residues. V lost 4 bases, J lost 10 bases, and 14 bases lay in between. Germline V gives CDR1 LGHNA, CDR2 YSLEER. Here the CDR3 DNA reads TGCGCCAGCAGCCCGGACAGCCAAGGACCCCAGCATTTT. Translated: CASSPDSQGPQHF.

The rearrangement links TRBV30 to TRBJ2-5, with D unresolved. The CDR3 has 15 residues. V was shortened by 4 bases and J by 4 bases, with 19 bases between the two germline ends. Germline CDR1 and CDR2: GTSNPN and SVGIG (reference sequence). This chain's CDR3 is CAWTPLFQRGETQYF. The DNA of the CDR3 is TGTGCCTGGACCCCCCTCTTCCAGCGAGGAGAGACCCAGTACTTC.

The chain uses TRBV5-4 and TRBJ2-3, with 7 bases fitting TRBD1. The V segment lost 4 bases and the J segment 5 bases; nucleotides outside the gene matches: 7. Germline-derived CDR1 and CDR2 are SGHNT and YYREEE (reference sequence). The CDR3 spans 14 residues. The CDR3 DNA reads TGTGCCAGCAGCCCTGACAGGGCGGTAGATACGCAGTATTTT. Its translation: CASSPDRAVDTQYF.

In its sample, this clone was seen a few times. This specimen includes other DNA sequences encoding the same CDR3. The chain recombines TRBV30 with TRBJ1-3, with 8 bases identical to TRBD1. This CDR3 has 13 amino acids. The V gene's germline CDR1 is GTSNPN and CDR2 SVGIG (reference sequence). V was clipped by 1 base and J by 4 bases; unmatched bases: 0. The CDR3 is CAWSAGGGNTIYF. The CDR3, as DNA: TGTGCCTGGAGTGCAGGGGGCGGAAACACCATATATTTT.

V gene TRBV5-4 combines with J gene TRBJ2-3; TRBD2 matches 7 bases. Germline V gene sequence: CDR1 SGHNT, CDR2 YYREEE (reference sequence). With V trimmed by 2 bases and J by 3 bases, 6 bases remained unmatched. The CDR3 has 15 residues. CDR3 DNA sequence: TGTGCCAGCAGCTTCTGGGGAGGGGTGACAGATACGCAGTATTTT. This translates into CASSFWGGVTDTQYF. The whole variable domain, remainder taken from reference TRBV5-4 and TRBJ2-3, is ETGVTQSPTHLIKTRGQQVTLRCSSQSGHNTVSWYQQALGQGPQFIFQYYREEENGRGNFPPRFSGLQFPNYSSELNVNALELDDSALYLCASSFWGGVTDTQYFGPGTRLTVL.

V is TRBV5-4 and J is TRBJ1-5, with D perhaps TRBD1 (6 bases). The CDR3 is made up of 13 amino acids. Trimming left V 9 bases short and J 4 bases short, with 14 bases between. Germline V lookup: CDR1 SGHNT, CDR2 YYREEE (reference sequence). The CDR3 DNA reads as TGTGCCACCCAGACAGGATTAAATCAGCCCCAGCATTTT. Its translation: CATQTGLNQPQHF. Combining the CDR3 with reference TRBV5-4 and TRBJ1-5 gives the whole variable domain ETGVTQSPTHLIKTRGQQVTLRCSSQSGHNTVSWYQQALGQGPQFIFQYYREEENGRGNFPPRFSGLQFPNYSSELNVNALELDDSALYLCATQTGLNQPQHFGDGTRLSIL.

This clone was recorded a few times. The sample holds other DNA sequences that translate to the same CDR3. This chain links TRBV25-1 with TRBJ2-3; D remains unclear. The length of the CDR3 is 13 residues. Looked up from germline, CDR1 is MGHDK and CDR2 is SYGVNS. V was cut by 8 bases and J by 0 bases, with 9 bases left in between. The CDR3 loop is CASSGTSTDTQYF. The DNA for the CDR3 is TGTGCCAGCTCGGGTACTAGCACAGATACGCAGTATTTT.

The rearrangement links TRBV7-9 to TRBJ2-4; 7 bases agree with TRBD2. Unmatched junction bases numbered 6, after V lost 0 bases and J lost 1 base. There are 17 residues in the CDR3. Germline lookup yields CDR1 SEHNR and CDR2 FQNEAQ (reference sequence). The CDR3 DNA reads TGTGCCAGCAGCTTAGCGGGAGGGTATGAGGCCAAAAACATTCAGTACTTC. Translated, it gives CASSLAGGYEAKNIQYF.

This clone was counted a few times. The J gene is TRBJ2-5, the V gene TRBV29-1; TRBD2 is a possible D gene (6 bases). The J call may not be correct, given that the DNA end is closer to TRBJ2-7. CDR3 length equals 13 residues. The germline V gene encodes CDR1 SQVTM and CDR2 ANQGSEA. CDR3 coding DNA: TGCAGCGTGGACGGGGGAGGCGGCTACGAGCAGTACTTC. This codes for CSVDGGGGYEQYF.

This clone was observed a handful of times. The chain joins TRBV5-1 to TRBJ2-1; the D is unclear. The CDR3 runs 16 residues. V lost 4 bases and J lost 0, with 14 bases in between. In germline, CDR1 is SGHRS, CDR2 YFSETQ. The CDR3 sequence is CASSPDSQSSYNEQFF. In DNA, the CDR3 is TGCGCCAGCAGCCCCGACTCCCAGAGCTCCTACAATGAGCAGTTCTTC.

This clone was counted only a few times. The chain employs TRBV7-2 and TRBJ2-4, with a possible D match to TRBD1 (6 bases). The V and J ends lost 3 bases and 2 bases respectively, with 11 bases between them. The germline V gene has CDR1 SGHTA and CDR2 FQGNSA. The CDR3 totals 15 residues. The CDR3 here is CASSLATGTKNIQYF. CDR3 nucleotides: TGTGCCAGCAGCTTGGCGACAGGTACCAAAAACATTCAGTACTTC.

The chain combines TRBV2 with TRBJ2-3, with TRBD1 matching over 8 bases. Trimming took 6 bases from V and 4 from J; bases not matched to a gene: 9. This CDR3 is built from 15 residues. The V gene's germline CDR1 is SNHLY and CDR2 FYNNEI. The CDR3 protein is CASRDRAGEADTQYF. The CDR3 coding sequence is TGTGCCAGCAGGGACAGGGCCGGTGAGGCAGATACGCAGTATTTT.

Many counts were recorded for this clone. The same CDR3 also results from other DNA sequences found in this sample. This chain uses TRBV7-2 with TRBJ2-5, with 8 bases aligning to TRBD1. The V gene end was trimmed by 5 bases and the J gene end by 2 bases; junction bases not matched to a gene: 1. The CDR3 totals 13 residues. The V gene's germline CDR1 is SGHTA and CDR2 FQGNSA. The CDR3, as DNA: TGTGCCAGCAGCCGGACAGGGCAAGAGACCCAGTACTTC. It yields the protein CASSRTGQETQYF.

This clone was seen a handful of times. The chain is built from TRBV9 and TRBJ2-3, with D perhaps TRBD2 (6 bases). The CDR3 covers 14 residues. V lost 2 bases and J 6 bases, leaving 13 bases between the germline ends. The germline CDR1 and CDR2 sequences are SGDLS and YYNGEE. CDR3 coding DNA: TGTGCCAGCAGCGTTTCGGGAGCTGTTGATACGCAGTATTTT. Residues: CASSVSGAVDTQYF.

This chain links TRBV5-4 with TRBJ2-5; 10 bases match TRBD2. This CDR3 is 16 amino acids long. Losses at the gene ends were 3 bases for V and 7 bases for J; bases not matched to a gene: 12. Germline CDR1 reads SGHNT; CDR2 reads YYREEE (reference sequence). DNA for the CDR3: TGTGCCAGCAGCTCCAGAGCGGGAGGGCCTCGCGTGACCCAGTACTTC. Amino acids: CASSSRAGGPRVTQYF.

This clone was detected only a few times. This rearrangement joins TRBV5-4 to TRBJ2-7; D perhaps matches TRBD1 (6 bases). The CDR3 has 15 amino acids. V was shortened by 1 base and J by 1 base, with 12 bases between the two germline ends. The germline gives CDR1 SGHNT, CDR2 YYREEE (reference sequence). CDR3 in DNA: TGTGCCAGCAGCTTGTCGACAGGTCCATCCTACGAGCAGTACTTC. This translates into CASSLSTGPSYEQYF.

This rearrangement joins TRBV6-6 to TRBJ2-1; tentatively, D is TRBD1 (6 bases). Germline V CDR1 and CDR2: MNHNY, SVGAGI (reference sequence). The CDR3 is 13 residues long. V lost 4 bases and J 4 bases, leaving 8 bases between the germline ends. The CDR3 loop reads CASSFTGYNEQFF. The CDR3 bases are TGTGCCAGCAGTTTCACAGGGTACAATGAGCAGTTCTTC.

This clone was counted a few times. This chain joins TRBV7-9 and TRBJ1-2, with D hard to call. Germline-derived CDR1 and CDR2 are SEHNR and FQNEAQ (reference sequence). The CDR3 contains 13 residues. Trimming removed 5 bases from V and 8 bases from J, with 15 bases in between. As DNA, the CDR3 is TGTGCCAGCAGCCTCCCCCAGGTTATGGGCTACACCTTC. Translated: CASSLPQVMGYTF.